Many counts were recorded for the clone carrying this T cell receptor beta chain. Its antigen is still unknown. These data originate in a study of CD8 T cells in ankylosing spondylitis. The TCR beta libraries were generated through quantitative 5'-RACE incorporating molecular barcodes. Using its own MiXCR run on the 5' RACE reads, TCRdb lists one record per CDR3 protein. The data contain 450,000 to 550,000 distinct CDR3 sequences, approximately 5.3% of them seen just once; the ten biggest clones take up 3% to 4.5%. Study observations and caveats: Disease-linked clones bore a CD8+ phenotype, appearing relatively rarely in peripheral blood. Disease-linked clones were reportedly significantly enriched in matched ankylosing spondylitis synovial fluid. Ankylosing spondylitis blood appeared to be characterized by a TCR beta motif of under 10 highly homologous variants. A number of the motif variants had already been described in reactive arthritis synovial fluid and blood.

Germline loops: CDR1 MGHRA, CDR2 YSYEKL. V shed 3 bases, J shed 8 bases, and the junction held 6 bases outside the gene matches. This CDR3 is 13 amino acids long. This receptor was taken from a male donor with ankylosing spondylitis. The specimen was blood, either unsorted or a sorted T cell fraction (not recorded which). This chain connects TRBV4-1 to TRBJ1-1, with 7 positions matching TRBD1. CDR3: CASSHGQVGEAFF. The CDR3 DNA is TGCGCCAGCAGCCACGGACAGGTTGGCGAAGCTTTCTTT.